Below, 20 T cell receptor beta chains from the same sample are listed, as sequenced in a study of blood T cell repertoires in COVID-19. Some clones are missing from TCRdb's copy, which holds only in-frame ones; the method was immunoSEQ multiplex PCR. This sample has about 230,000 clones, with 83% found just once. The specimen was peripheral blood. The origin of the receptors is a woman aged 25 to 39 with COVID-19, enrolled during active disease.

CDR3 region: CASSLGETLEQYF. The DNA for the CDR3 is TGTGCCAGCAGTTTAGGGGAGACCCTCGAGCAGTACTTC. V and J are TRBV12-3 or TRBV12-4 and TRBJ2-7, with D tentatively TRBD2 (5 bases). The CDR3 sequence is 13 residues long. Between the trimmed V and J ends, which lost 1 base and 6 bases, there was a span of 10 bases.

The chain joins TRBV2 to TRBJ2-7; 8 nucleotides align to TRBD2. Trimming removed 3 bases from V and 0 bases from J; junction bases left unmatched: 7. The germline gives CDR1 SNHLY, CDR2 FYNNEI. The CDR3 spans 16 residues. CDR3 sequence: CASSDPGTRSSYEQYF. Here the CDR3 DNA reads TGTGCCAGCAGTGACCCCGGGACTAGAAGCTCCTACGAGCAGTACTTC.

The CDR3 spells CASSETGPDTQYF. The CDR3 DNA reads TGTGCCAGCAGCGAGACAGGGCCAGATACGCAGTATTTT. The chain carries TRBV7-6 and TRBJ2-3; 7 bases are a match to TRBD1. CDR3 length: 13 residues. V shed 5 bases, J shed 4 bases, and the junction held 3 bases outside the gene matches. In germline, CDR1 is SGHVS, CDR2 FNYEAQ. Together with reference TRBV7-6 and TRBJ2-3, the CDR3 gives the full variable domain: GAGVSQSPRYKVTKRGQDVALRCDPISGHVSLYWYRQALGQGPEFLTYFNYEAQQDKSGLPNDRFSAERPEGSISTLTIQRTEQRDSAMYRCASSETGPDTQYFGPGTRLTVL.

The J gene is TRBJ2-5, the V gene TRBV19, with D possibly TRBD1 on 5 matching bases. The CDR3 has 16 amino acids. V lost 3 bases and J 2 bases, leaving 16 bases between the germline ends. CDR1 and CDR2 (germline): LNHDA, SQIVND (reference sequence). The CDR3: CASSIRYWTKQETQYF. In DNA, the CDR3 is TGTGCCAGTAGTATTCGGTATTGGACAAAACAAGAGACCCAGTACTTC.

The genes are TRBV19 and TRBJ1-2, with no clear D. Trimming shortened V by 7 bases and J by 5 bases, and 23 bases separated the two germline ends. Germline CDR1 and CDR2: LNHDA and SQIVND (reference sequence). The CDR3 contains 16 residues. Here the CDR3 reads CASTGNHPKGLYGYTF. CDR3 DNA sequence: TGTGCCAGTACGGGAAACCACCCGAAGGGTTTATATGGCTACACCTTC.

This clone has only a few counts. This chain uses TRBV6-2 or TRBV6-3 with TRBJ2-2; D uncertain. Looked up from germline, CDR1 is MNHEY and CDR2 is SVGEGT. V was shortened by 2 bases and J by 5 bases, with 6 bases between the two germline ends. The CDR3 runs to 13 residues. CDR3 loop: CASSYVITGELFF. As DNA, the CDR3 is TGTGCCAGCAGTTACGTAATTACCGGGGAGCTGTTTTTT.

The rearrangement joins TRBV6-6 to TRBJ2-2; possible D gene TRBD2, 6 bases. This CDR3 is 13 amino acids long. The germline gives CDR1 MNHNY, CDR2 SVGAGI (reference sequence). Trimming took 4 bases from V and 3 from J, leaving 6 bases between them. The CDR3 reads CASSSGDTGELFF. The CDR3 region has the DNA TGTGCCAGCAGTTCGGGGGACACCGGGGAGCTGTTTTTT.

The J gene is TRBJ2-1, the V gene TRBV4-1; 8 bases align to TRBD2. The CDR3 length is 15 residues. Trimming took 4 bases from V and 6 from J; bases not matched to a gene: 8. The germline V gene has CDR1 MGHRA and CDR2 YSYEKL. CDR3 amino acids: CASSLRRTSSNEQFF. The CDR3 DNA follows: TGCGCCAGCAGCCTCCGGCGGACTAGCAGCAATGAGCAGTTCTTC.

The chain recombines TRBV14 with TRBJ2-3; TRBD2 matches at 11 bases. Germline V CDR1 and CDR2: SGHDN, FVKESK. The CDR3 runs to 20 residues. The ends lost 4 bases at V and 7 bases at J; junction bases unmatched: 22. The CDR3 region is CASSPSGLAGVPPFWNTQYF. DNA for the CDR3: TGTGCCAGCAGCCCCTCAGGACTAGCGGGTGTTCCTCCTTTCTGGAATACGCAGTATTTT.

Concerning this clone itself: A read error may account for a junction end that differs from germline. This chain connects TRBV29-1 to TRBJ2-5, with a possible D match to TRBD1 (5 bases). Germline CDR1 SQVTM, CDR2 ANQGSEA. The CDR3 consists of 14 residues. CDR3 DNA sequence: TGCAGCGTCGAAGGGCCAGGGCGACAAGAGACCCAGTACTTC. Translation gives CSVEGPGRQETQYF.

The J gene is TRBJ2-5, the V gene TRBV12-3 or TRBV12-4; D gene uncertain. Between the trimmed V and J ends, which lost 7 bases and 5 bases, there was a span of 8 bases. The CDR3 runs 11 residues. The CDR3 loop reads CASMTGETQYF. In nucleotides, the CDR3 is TGTGCCAGCATGACTGGGGAGACCCAGTACTTC.

The sample holds a few counts of this clone. The CDR3 protein is CASSSGTGTEQYF. The CDR3 DNA follows: TGTGCCAGCAGTTCCGGGACAGGGACCGAGCAGTACTTC. This sequence joins TRBV28 and TRBJ2-7; 9 bases agree with TRBD1. The CDR3 length is 13 residues. V lost 4 bases, J lost 6 bases, and 4 bases stayed unmatched. The germline CDR1 and CDR2 sequences are MDHEN and SYDVKM.

The J gene is TRBJ1-2, the V gene TRBV20-1; 7 positions agree with TRBD1. Germline V gives CDR1 DFQATT, CDR2 SNEGSKA (reference sequence). There are 10 residues in the CDR3. CDR3 bases: TGCGGGACGACAGGGAATGGCTACACCTTC. Protein sequence: CGTTGNGYTF.

This clone appeared once. The J gene is TRBJ2-2, the V gene TRBV5-1; 8 bases fit TRBD2. The CDR3 runs 15 residues. Germline V lookup: CDR1 SGHRS, CDR2 YFSETQ. With V trimmed by 3 bases and J by 4 bases, 5 bases remained unmatched. The CDR3 spells CASSSTSVVTGELFF. The CDR3 bases are TGCGCCAGCAGCTCGACTAGCGTCGTCACCGGGGAGCTGTTTTTT.

The CDR3 region has the DNA TGCGCCAGCAGCTTACAGGGCCCGAACACTGAAGCTTTCTTT. It encodes CASSLQGPNTEAFF. The gene calls are TRBV5-1 and TRBJ1-1, with a weak D call TRBD1 (6 bases). Germline lookup yields CDR1 SGHRS and CDR2 YFSETQ. Trimming pared 2 bases from V and 1 base from J, leaving 9 bases between. This CDR3 is built from 14 residues.

The chain combines TRBV10-3 with TRBJ2-1, with D possibly being TRBD2 (5 bases). The germline V and J ends were trimmed by 2 bases and 0 bases, with 11 bases remaining between them. Germline CDR1 ENHRY, CDR2 SYGVKD. There are 16 residues in the CDR3. The CDR3 bases are TGTGCCATCAGTGAGCTTCGGGGAAGCTCCTACAATGAGCAGTTCTTC. The encoded protein is CAISELRGSSYNEQFF.

The chain combines TRBV2 with TRBJ2-7; D gene unclear. The CDR3 is made up of 14 amino acids. Germline V gene data show CDR1 as SNHLY and CDR2 as FYNNEI. Trimming removed 3 bases at V and 2 bases at J, with 11 bases between. Written as DNA, the CDR3 is TGTGCCAGCAGTGATCAGGCACCCGCCTACGAGCAGTACTTC. Its protein product is CASSDQAPAYEQYF.

This sequence joins TRBV28 and TRBJ2-7; possible D gene TRBD1, 6 bases. The CDR3 spans 15 residues. Trimming took 4 bases from V and 2 from J, leaving 15 bases between them. The germline V gene encodes CDR1 MDHEN and CDR2 SYDVKM. CDR3 region: CASSSRRGPTYEQYF. CDR3 nucleotide sequence: TGTGCCAGCAGTTCGCGCAGGGGACCTACCTACGAGCAGTACTTC.

V and J are TRBV5-4 and TRBJ2-7; 8 bases are shared with TRBD1. Germline trimming cut 4 bases from V and 3 bases from J; bases unmatched to any gene: 6. The CDR3 covers 14 residues. Looked up from germline, CDR1 is SGHNT and CDR2 is YYREEE (reference sequence). The CDR3 nucleotides are TGTGCCAGCAGCCCTCAGGACAGGGTCTACGAGCAGTACTTC. It specifies CASSPQDRVYEQYF.

The chain recombines TRBV3-1 (or the pseudogene TRBV3-2) with TRBJ2-7; 7 bases are shared with TRBD2. V shed 4 bases and J 0 bases; nucleotides not matched to a gene: 6. The CDR3 runs 15 residues. Germline V gives CDR1 LGHDT, CDR2 YNNKEL (reference sequence). Here the CDR3 DNA reads TGTGCCAGCAGCCCAAGCGGGGCAGACTCCTACGAGCAGTACTTC. It yields the protein CASSPSGADSYEQYF.